The sequence of this T cell receptor beta chain was determined in a study of Graves' ophthalmopathy and Graves' hyperthyroidism. Study-wide background: Peripheral blood was gathered at the point of initial diagnosis, before any treatment started.

The junction had 11 bases not matched to a gene; V was cut back by 6 bases and J by 6 bases. The CDR3 length is 17 residues. Germline lookup yields CDR1 MDHEN and CDR2 SYDVKM. This clonotype was found many times. Its antigen remains unidentified. Clinical symptoms and serum thyroxine were used for diagnosis; TRAb, thyroid ultrasound and orbital computed tomography were also relied on. Investigators amplified TCR beta CDR3 regions from RNA transcripts. The first round was an RT-PCR with HTBI primers, and the second round was a multiplex PCR. TCRdb re-analysed the multiplex PCR reads in MiXCR, keeping a single row per CDR3 protein. This table has hundreds of thousands of distinct CDR3 sequences, roughly 20% appearing once. Points from the study as a whole: Most thyroid clonotypes expanded beyond 0.001 frequency were also found in blood.

The chain employs TRBV28 and TRBJ2-3; TRBD2 matches at 14 bases. The clonotype originates from a young woman with stable Graves' hyperthyroidism. Some clones in this sample may be carry-over from other donors' samples. Sequenced material: peripheral blood. This chain's CDR3 is CASSLGLAGAFRDTQYF. CDR3 sequence (DNA): TGTGCCAGCAGCCTGGGACTAGCGGGAGCTTTTAGGGATACGCAGTATTTT.